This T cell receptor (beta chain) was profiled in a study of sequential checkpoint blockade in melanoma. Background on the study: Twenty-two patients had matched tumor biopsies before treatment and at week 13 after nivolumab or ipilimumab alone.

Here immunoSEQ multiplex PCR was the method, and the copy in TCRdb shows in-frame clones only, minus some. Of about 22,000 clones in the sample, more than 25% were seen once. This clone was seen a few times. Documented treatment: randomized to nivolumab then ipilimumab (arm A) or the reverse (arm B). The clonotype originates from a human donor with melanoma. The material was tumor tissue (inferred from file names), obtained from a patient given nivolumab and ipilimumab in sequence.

CDR3 amino acids: CASSPGGIERNTIYF. Written as DNA, the CDR3 is TGTGCCAGCAGTCCAGGGGGCATAGAGAGAAACACCATATATTTT. This chain connects TRBV28 to TRBJ1-3; 8 nucleotides agree with TRBD1. Germline CDR1 is MDHEN and CDR2 is SYDVKM. This CDR3 spans 15 amino acids. After removal of 5 bases from V and 5 bases from J, the junction contained 8 bases not matched to a gene.